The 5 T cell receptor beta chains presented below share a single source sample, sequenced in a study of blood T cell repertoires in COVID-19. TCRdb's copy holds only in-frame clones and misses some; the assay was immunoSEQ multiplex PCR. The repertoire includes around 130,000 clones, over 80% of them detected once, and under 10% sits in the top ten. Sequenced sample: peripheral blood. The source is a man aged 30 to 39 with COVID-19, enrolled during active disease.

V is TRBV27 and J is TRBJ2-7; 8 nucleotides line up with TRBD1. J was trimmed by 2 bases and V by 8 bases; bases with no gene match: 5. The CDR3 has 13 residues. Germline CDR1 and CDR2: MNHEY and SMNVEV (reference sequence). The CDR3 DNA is TGTGCCAGCTTGGGGACAGGCCCCTACGAGCAGTACTTC. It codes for CASLGTGPYEQYF.

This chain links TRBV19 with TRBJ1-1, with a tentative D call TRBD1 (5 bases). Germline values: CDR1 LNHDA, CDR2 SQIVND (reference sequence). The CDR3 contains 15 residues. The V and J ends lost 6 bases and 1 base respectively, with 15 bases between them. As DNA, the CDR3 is TGTGCCAGTAGAACCGGCGGGACGGCGAACACTGAAGCTTTCTTT. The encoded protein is CASRTGGTANTEAFF.

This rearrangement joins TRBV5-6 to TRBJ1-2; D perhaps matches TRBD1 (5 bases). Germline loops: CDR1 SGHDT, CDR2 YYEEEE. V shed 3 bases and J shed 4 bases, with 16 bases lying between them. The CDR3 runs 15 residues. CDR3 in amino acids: CASSSGGVVPYGYTF. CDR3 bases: TGTGCCAGCAGCTCAGGAGGGGTAGTACCCTATGGCTACACCTTC.

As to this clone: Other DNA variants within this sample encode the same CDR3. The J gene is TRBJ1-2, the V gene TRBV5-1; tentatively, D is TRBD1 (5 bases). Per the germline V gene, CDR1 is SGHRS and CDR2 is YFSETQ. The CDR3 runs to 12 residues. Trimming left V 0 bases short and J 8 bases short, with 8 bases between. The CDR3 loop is CASSLAGDGYTF. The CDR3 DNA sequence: TGCGCCAGCAGCTTGGCGGGGGACGGCTACACCTTC. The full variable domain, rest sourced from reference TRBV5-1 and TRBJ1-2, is KAGVTQTPRYLIKTRGQQVTLSCSPISGHRSVSWYQQTPGQGLQFLFEYFSETQRNKGNFPGRFSGRQFSNSRSEMNVSTLELGDSALYLCASSLAGDGYTFGSGTRLTVV.

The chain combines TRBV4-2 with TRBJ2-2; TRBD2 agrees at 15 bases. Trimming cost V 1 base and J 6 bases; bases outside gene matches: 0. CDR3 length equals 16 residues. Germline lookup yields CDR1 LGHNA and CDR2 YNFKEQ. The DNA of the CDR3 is TGTGCCAGCAGCCAAGGGACTAGCGGGAGGGCCGGGGAGCTGTTTTTT. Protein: CASSQGTSGRAGELFF.